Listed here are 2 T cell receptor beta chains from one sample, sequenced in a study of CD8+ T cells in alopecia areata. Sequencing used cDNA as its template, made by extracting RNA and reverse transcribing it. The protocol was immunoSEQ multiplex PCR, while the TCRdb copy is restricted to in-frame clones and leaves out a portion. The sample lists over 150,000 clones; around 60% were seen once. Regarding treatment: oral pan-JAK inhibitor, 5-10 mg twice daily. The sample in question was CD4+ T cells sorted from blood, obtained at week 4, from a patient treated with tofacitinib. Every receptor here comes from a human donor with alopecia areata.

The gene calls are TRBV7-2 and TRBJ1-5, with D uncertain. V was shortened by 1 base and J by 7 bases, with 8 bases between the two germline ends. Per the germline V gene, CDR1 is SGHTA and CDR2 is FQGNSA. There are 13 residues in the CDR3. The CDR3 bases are TGTGCCAGCAGCTTAGGCGTCTCCCAGCCCCAGCATTTT. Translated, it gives CASSLGVSQPQHF.

The CDR3 bases are TGCGCCAGCAGCCCAACTAGCGGAGTCTACAATGAGCAGTTCTTC. Amino acid sequence: CASSPTSGVYNEQFF. The chain combines TRBV5-1 with TRBJ2-1; 8 bases fit TRBD2. V dropped 4 bases and J dropped 3; count of bases not matched to a gene: 6. CDR3 length equals 15 residues. Germline lookup yields CDR1 SGHRS and CDR2 YFSETQ.